This T cell receptor (beta chain) derives from a study of metastatic and nonmetastatic thyroid tumors. At the level of the study: Thyroid patients, malignant and benign, had repertoires compared across blood and tumor or nodule tissue.

The CDR3 consists of 11 residues. V was trimmed by 7 bases and J by 1 base, leaving 2 bases between them. Per the germline V gene, CDR1 is LNHDA and CDR2 is SQIVND (reference sequence). Notes on the study in general: Significantly greater TCR beta diversity was reportedly found in malignant thyroid tumors than in benign nodules (in blood and tumor).

This clone appeared a few times. Its target is not known. TCRdb ran MiXCR on the PCR reads. The sample holds 35,000 to 50,000 clones, less than 25% seen once. Prior to thyroid surgery, none of the patients had received any treatment. This receptor was obtained from a female donor with papillary thyroid cancer or a benign thyroid nodule (not recorded which). Some clones in this sample may be carry-over from other donors' samples. The chain recombines TRBV19 with TRBJ2-1, with D unclear. Input material: tumor tissue. The CDR3 DNA is TGTGCCAGTAAGTCCTACAATGAGCAGTTCTTC. Translation gives CASKSYNEQFF. Combining the CDR3 with reference TRBV19 and TRBJ2-1 gives the whole variable domain DGGITQSPKYLFRKEGQNVTLSCEQNLNHDAMYWYRQDPGQGLRLIYYSQIVNDFQKGDIAEGYSVSREKKESFPLTVTSAQKNPTAFYLCASKSYNEQFFGPGTRLTVL.